A single sample is the source of the 22 T cell receptor beta chains below, sequenced in a study of Graves' ophthalmopathy and Graves' hyperthyroidism. As the template, RNA transcripts were used to amplify TCR beta CDR3 regions. HTBI-primed first-round RT-PCR preceded second-round multiplex PCR. TCRdb redid the calling of the multiplex PCR reads with MiXCR, one entry per CDR3 protein. The data show roughly 160,000 distinct CDR3 sequences, about 40% seen once. The sequenced sample was peripheral blood. Receptors were obtained from a woman aged 40-49 years with Graves' ophthalmopathy.

This chain links TRBV6-1 with TRBJ1-1; D remains ambiguous. This CDR3 has 13 residues. V shed 1 base and J shed 5 bases, with 8 bases lying between them. Germline V gene data show CDR1 as MNHNS and CDR2 as SASEGT. The CDR3 sequence: CASSEEVGTEAFF. As DNA, the CDR3 is TGTGCCAGCAGTGAAGAGGTAGGAACTGAAGCTTTCTTT.

The chain joins TRBV28 to TRBJ1-2; D not certain. CDR3 length: 13 residues. Looked up from germline, CDR1 is MDHEN and CDR2 is SYDVKM. Between the trimmed V and J ends, which lost 6 bases and 4 bases, there was a span of 12 bases. The DNA for the CDR3 is TGTGCCAGCAGACCAAAGACATCCTATGGCTACACCTTC. Protein product: CASRPKTSYGYTF.

The CDR3 loop is CATLDRGVYEQYF. CDR3 bases: TGTGCCACCCTGGACCGCGGAGTATACGAGCAGTACTTC. This sequence joins TRBV27 and TRBJ2-7; D remains unclear. This CDR3 comprises 13 residues. CDR1 and CDR2 (germline): MNHEY, SMNVEV (reference sequence). V dropped 10 bases and J dropped 4 bases, with 17 bases sitting between them.

The chain joins TRBV7-2 to TRBJ2-1; D not resolved. There are 14 residues in the CDR3. V was pared by 5 bases and J by 8 bases, with 16 bases between. CDR1 and CDR2 (germline): SGHTA, FQGNSA. CDR3 sequence (DNA): TGTGCCAGCAGCCAGCCCGGGCCGAGCGATGAGCAGTTCTTC. Protein sequence: CASSQPGPSDEQFF.

There are many counts of this clonotype. The chain couples TRBV29-1 to TRBJ1-1; no clear D gene. The ends were cut back, 4 bases at V and 6 bases at J, with 6 bases in the middle. The CDR3 has 10 amino acids. In germline, CDR1 is SQVTM, CDR2 ANQGSEA. The CDR3 is CSVVIPEAFF. The CDR3 nucleotides read TGCAGCGTTGTAATACCTGAAGCTTTCTTT.

This clonotype has ten or more counts. The chain uses TRBV12-3 or TRBV12-4 and TRBJ1-3, with 9 nucleotides matching TRBD1. V shed 6 bases and J 2 bases; nucleotides not matched to a gene: 11. There are 17 residues in the CDR3. The CDR3 region is CASRRTGVERAGNTIYF. CDR3 nucleotide sequence: TGTGCCAGCAGAAGGACAGGGGTCGAGAGGGCTGGAAACACCATATATTTT.

The rearrangement joins TRBV27 to TRBJ1-1, with 7 bases lining up with TRBD1. The CDR3 runs to 15 residues. Germline V gives CDR1 MNHEY, CDR2 SMNVEV (reference sequence). With 5 bases clipped from V and 3 bases from J, the junction kept 9 bases outside the gene matches. CDR3 DNA: TGTGCCAGCAGTACGACAGGGCTCGGGGACACTGAAGCTTTCTTT. Amino acid sequence: CASSTTGLGDTEAFF.

The chain carries TRBV7-9 and TRBJ1-2; 7 bases agree with TRBD1. The length of the CDR3 is 14 residues. The junction had 7 bases not matched to a gene; V was cut back by 1 base and J by 8 bases. Looked up from germline, CDR1 is SEHNR and CDR2 is FQNEAQ (reference sequence). CDR3: CASSLEAEGAGYTF. The DNA of the CDR3 is TGTGCCAGCAGCTTAGAGGCTGAGGGGGCAGGCTACACCTTC.

This clonotype was seen many times. V is TRBV6-1 and J is TRBJ2-7, with 7 bases matching TRBD1. Per the germline V gene, CDR1 is MNHNS and CDR2 is SASEGT. Trimming took 2 bases from V and 0 from J; bases not matched to a gene: 7. CDR3 length: 16 residues. CDR3 coding DNA: TGTGCCAGCAGTGAATATACAGGGGCAAGCTCCTACGAGCAGTACTTC. Amino acids: CASSEYTGASSYEQYF.

This clonotype was counted ten times or more. The chain employs TRBV5-5 and TRBJ2-2, with 9 bases aligning to TRBD1. CDR3 length: 14 residues. After removal of 7 bases from V and 7 bases from J, the junction contained 8 bases not matched to a gene. The germline gives CDR1 SGHKS, CDR2 YYEKEE (reference sequence). DNA for the CDR3: TGTGCCAGCCATGGGACAGGGCTGAACGGGGAGCTGTTTTTT. Translation gives CASHGTGLNGELFF.

This clonotype has ten or more counts. The chain couples TRBV5-5 to TRBJ2-5; 8 positions match TRBD2. This CDR3 is built from 14 residues. CDR1 SGHKS and CDR2 YYEKEE come from the germline V gene (reference sequence). Trimming removed 3 bases from V and 2 bases from J; junction bases left unmatched: 3. CDR3 in DNA: TGTGCCAGCAGCTCCATAGCGGGACAAGAGACCCAGTACTTC. Its protein product is CASSSIAGQETQYF.

The CDR3 DNA sequence: TGCGCCAGCAGCCGGGACGGCTCCTACGAGCAGTACTTC. Translation: CASSRDGSYEQYF. This chain connects TRBV5-1 to TRBJ2-7; D might be TRBD1 or TRBD2, each matching 5 bases. CDR3 size: 13 residues. Germline-derived CDR1 and CDR2 are SGHRS and YFSETQ. Trimming shortened V by 4 bases and J by 0 bases, and 8 bases separated the two germline ends.

This clonotype appeared a single time. V and J are TRBV12-3 or TRBV12-4 and TRBJ2-6; D not resolved. V was pared by 4 bases and J by 0 bases, with 10 bases between. CDR3 length: 16 amino acids. The DNA of the CDR3 is TGTGCCAGCAGTTACTCACCGTACTCTGGGGCCAACGTCCTGACTTTC. This encodes CASSYSPYSGANVLTF.

This clonotype was recorded many times. The chain uses TRBV5-1 and TRBJ2-7; D is perhaps TRBD2 (6 bases). The CDR3 runs to 15 residues. The V end lost 0 bases, the J end lost 4 bases, and 14 bases lay between the germline ends. The V gene's germline CDR1 is SGHRS and CDR2 YFSETQ. Written as DNA, the CDR3 is TGCGCCAGCAGCTTGGGTTCAGGCGGGATTTACGAGCAGTACTTC. This sequence encodes CASSLGSGGIYEQYF.

This clonotype has a count of ten or more. V and J are TRBV7-2 and TRBJ1-1, with D possibly matching TRBD1 (5 bases). Trimming pared 5 bases from V and 2 bases from J, leaving 12 bases between. CDR1 is SGHTA, CDR2 FQGNSA, per germline. The CDR3 covers 14 residues. The CDR3 here is CASSVTADNTEAFF. For the CDR3, the DNA is TGTGCCAGCAGCGTGACAGCAGATAACACTGAAGCTTTCTTT.

This chain links TRBV29-1 with TRBJ1-2, with D possibly matching TRBD1 (5 bases). This CDR3 is 14 amino acids long. Looked up from germline, CDR1 is SQVTM and CDR2 is ANQGSEA. Trimming took 1 base from V and 4 from J, leaving 13 bases between them. The CDR3 nucleotides read TGCAGCGTTGAAGCAAGAGAGGGGAGCTATGGCTACACCTTC. This codes for CSVEAREGSYGYTF.

The chain recombines TRBV28 with TRBJ1-1; D is unclear. Germline loops: CDR1 MDHEN, CDR2 SYDVKM. Trimming pared 4 bases from V and 4 bases from J, leaving 10 bases between. The CDR3 is 13 amino acids. In DNA, the CDR3 is TGTGCCAGCAGTTGGGAAGGTGGCACTGAAGCTTTCTTT. Translated: CASSWEGGTEAFF.

The sample holds many counts of this clonotype. V gene TRBV19 combines with J gene TRBJ1-5; D unresolved. Germline assignment: CDR1 LNHDA and CDR2 SQIVND (reference sequence). V lost 3 bases to trimming and J lost 2 bases, with 17 bases between them. The CDR3 length is 17 residues. In DNA form, the CDR3 reads TGTGCCAGTAGTATCGGTTCCCGAGGGTCTCGCAATCAGCCCCAGCATTTT. Residues: CASSIGSRGSRNQPQHF.

This clonotype was seen many times. The J gene is TRBJ2-4, the V gene TRBV6-1; D ambiguous. The CDR3 sequence is 12 residues long. Germline CDR1 is MNHNS and CDR2 is SASEGT. The V end lost 4 bases, the J end lost 10 bases, and 11 bases lay between the germline ends. This CDR3 is CASSAESLIQYF. The CDR3 DNA follows: TGTGCCAGCAGTGCCGAATCCCTGATTCAGTACTTC.

This clonotype was detected ten times or more. V gene TRBV29-1 combines with J gene TRBJ1-1; no clear D. V was clipped by 4 bases and J by 4 bases, with 7 bases between them. The CDR3 runs to 11 residues. Per germline, CDR1 SQVTM and CDR2 ANQGSEA. The CDR3 DNA sequence: TGCAGCGTTGTTTGGGGCACTGAAGCTTTCTTT. This gives the protein CSVVWGTEAFF. The variable domain in full, with the rest retrieved from reference TRBV29-1 and TRBJ1-1, is SAVISQKPSRDICQRGTSLTIQCQVDSQVTMMFWYRQQPGQSLTLIATANQGSEATYESGFVIDKFPISRPNLTFSTLTVSNMSPEDSSIYLCSVVWGTEAFFGQGTRLTVV.

The chain carries TRBV28 and TRBJ1-2; tentatively, D is TRBD1 (5 bases). In germline, CDR1 is MDHEN, CDR2 SYDVKM. The CDR3 consists of 13 residues. V shed 6 bases and J shed 0 bases, with 8 bases lying between them. CDR3 sequence: CASRTAANYGYTF. DNA for the CDR3: TGTGCCAGCAGGACAGCTGCTAACTATGGCTACACCTTC.

There are many counts of this clonotype. V gene TRBV12-3 or TRBV12-4 combines with J gene TRBJ1-5; 7 bases fit TRBD1. The J segment lost 3 bases and the V segment lost 3 bases, leaving 8 bases of the junction unmatched. The CDR3 consists of 16 residues. For the CDR3, the DNA is TGTGCCAGCAGTTTCGTCGGGACAGCTAACAATCAGCCCCAGCATTTT. This sequence encodes CASSFVGTANNQPQHF.